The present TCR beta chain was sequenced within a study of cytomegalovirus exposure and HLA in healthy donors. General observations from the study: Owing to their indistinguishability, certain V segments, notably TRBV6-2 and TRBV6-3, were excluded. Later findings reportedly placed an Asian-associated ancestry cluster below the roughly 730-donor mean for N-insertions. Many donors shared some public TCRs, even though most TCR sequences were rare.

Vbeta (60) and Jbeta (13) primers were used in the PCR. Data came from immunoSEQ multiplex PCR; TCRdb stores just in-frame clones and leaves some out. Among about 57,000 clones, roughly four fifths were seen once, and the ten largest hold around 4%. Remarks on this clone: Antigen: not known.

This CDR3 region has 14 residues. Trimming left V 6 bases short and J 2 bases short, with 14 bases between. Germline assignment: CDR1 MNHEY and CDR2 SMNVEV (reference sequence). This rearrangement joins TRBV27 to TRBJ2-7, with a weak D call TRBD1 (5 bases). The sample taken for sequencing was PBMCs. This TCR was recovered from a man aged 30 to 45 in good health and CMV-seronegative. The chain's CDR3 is CASRPGNPAYEQYF. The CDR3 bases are TGTGCCAGCAGACCAGGGAATCCAGCCTACGAGCAGTACTTC.